This is a list of T cell receptor beta chains from one sample in a study of response to subunit inactivated influenza vaccine. TCRdb itself ran the RT-PCR reads through MiXCR, one entry per CDR3 protein. Of under 850,000 distinct CDR3 sequences detected, around 20% appear once; the ten largest clones hold about a tenth. The source was PBMCs from blood, collected more than 4 days after vaccination. All receptors derive from a man aged 45 to 65 who received an inactivated influenza vaccine. CDR3s include the opening cysteine and the closing phenylalanine or tryptophan. The D gene is left open where the match is weak. Size is omitted from some rows. Given values are once, few, many or a class for expanded clones.

V	J	size	D	CDR3	DNA
TRBV20-1	TRBJ1-3	-	-	CSAREDKNYGNTIYF	TGCAGTGCTAGAGAAGACAAGAACTATGGAAACACCATATATTTT
TRBV12-3/TRBV12-4	TRBJ2-7	-	-	CASSPRQSHEQYF	TGTGCCAGCAGCCCGAGACAGTCCCACGAGCAGTACTTC
TRBV4-1	TRBJ2-7	few	-	CASSQERVTEQYF	TGCGCCAGCAGCCAAGAAAGGGTTACCGAGCAGTACTTC
TRBV20-1	TRBJ2-1	-	-	CSASYGDGYNEQFF	TGCAGTGCTAGCTACGGAGATGGCTACAATGAGCAGTTCTTC
TRBV11-2	TRBJ2-1	-	-	CASSLRAVSSYNEQFF	TGTGCCAGCAGCTTGCGAGCGGTTAGCTCCTACAATGAGCAGTTCTTC
TRBV7-9	TRBJ2-3	-	TRBD2	CASRGLAGEDTQYF	TGTGCCAGCAGAGGACTAGCGGGAGAAGATACGCAGTATTTT
TRBV25-1	TRBJ2-1	-	TRBD2	CASGGPGRVYNEQFF	TGTGCCAGCGGGGGCCCCGGGAGGGTTTACAATGAGCAGTTCTTC
TRBV6-1	TRBJ1-5	-	-	CASSRPPTVPLEPQHF	TGTGCCAGCAGTCGACCGCCGACAGTGCCCTTGGAGCCCCAGCATTTT
TRBV6-1	TRBJ2-5	few	-	CASSDAMGQETQYF	TGTGCCAGCAGCGATGCTATGGGCCAAGAGACCCAGTACTTC
TRBV5-1	TRBJ2-5	-	-	CASRPQADTAGETQYF	TGCGCCAGCAGACCGCAGGCGGACACGGCGGGAGAGACCCAGTACTTC
TRBV5-6	TRBJ2-7	few	-	CASSLPGSAYEQYF	TGTGCCAGCAGCTTGCCAGGGTCCGCCTACGAGCAGTACTTC
TRBV4-2	TRBJ2-7	-	TRBD1	CASSQPGQGVYEQYF	TGTGCCAGCAGCCAACCGGGACAGGGAGTCTACGAGCAGTACTTC
TRBV20-1	TRBJ2-1	few	TRBD2	CSPSKRGGINEQFF	TGCAGTCCTTCCAAGCGGGGGGGCATAAATGAGCAGTTCTTC
TRBV29-1	TRBJ2-5	few	-	CSVDRYQETQYF	TGCAGCGTTGACAGGTACCAAGAGACCCAGTACTTC